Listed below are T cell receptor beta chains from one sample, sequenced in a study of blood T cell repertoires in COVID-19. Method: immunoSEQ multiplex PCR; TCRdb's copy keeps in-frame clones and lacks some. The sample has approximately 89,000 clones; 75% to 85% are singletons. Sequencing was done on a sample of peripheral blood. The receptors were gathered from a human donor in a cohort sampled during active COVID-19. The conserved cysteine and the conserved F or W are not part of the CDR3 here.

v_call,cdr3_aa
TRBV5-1,ASSLIGHLNTEAF
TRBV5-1,ASSLGTGSGYT
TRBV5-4,ASSLRQGLDSPLH
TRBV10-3,ATTGVGTEAF
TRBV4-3,ASSQDLDRGREEQY
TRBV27,ASSWIAGPYEQY
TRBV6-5,ASTLAGGTDTQY
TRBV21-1,ASSFQHRTDNEKLF
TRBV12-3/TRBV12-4,ASSPSAEQF
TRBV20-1,SASGPGLYTYEQY
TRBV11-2,ASSSTFGGHNEQF
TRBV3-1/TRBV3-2,ASSPAGANTGELF
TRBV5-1,ASSLTPRPPYQYSSYEQY
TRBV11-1,ASSLAGGDGYT